The sequence of this T cell receptor (beta chain) was determined in a study of T cell changes during pregnancy in multiple sclerosis. This CDR3 has 15 amino acids. Trimming removed 6 bases from V and 5 bases from J, with 19 bases in between. Germline V gives CDR1 MDHEN, CDR2 SYDVKM. Generated by immunoSEQ multiplex PCR, the TCRdb table keeps only in-frame clones and is missing some. The sample yields 45,000 to 55,000 clones, 88% seen once. Sequencing was performed on CD4+ T cells from peripheral blood mononuclear cells, taken in the second trimester of pregnancy. The gene calls are TRBV28 and TRBJ1-1; D perhaps matches TRBD1 (5 bases). This clonotype was obtained from a female donor with multiple sclerosis, enrolled in a pregnancy study. As DNA, the CDR3 is TGTGCCAGCAGAACACAAGGGGTAAGGTATACTGAAGCTTTCTTT. It translates to CASRTQGVRYTEAFF.